This is a list of T cell receptor beta chains from one sample in a study of T cell responses to AZD1222 COVID-19 vaccine. Sequencing was performed with immunoSEQ multiplex PCR; in TCRdb, only in-frame clones are kept and a portion is missing. The data contain 250,000 or so clones, 80% to 95% of them singletons. The input for sequencing was peripheral blood, taken on day 0 of AZD1222 vaccination. These receptor sequences come from an adult in good health. Each CDR3 is given with its conserved first and last residue. Fields, in order: J gene, V gene, D gene, CDR3 length, clone size, CDR3 DNA, CDR3 protein. A D gene is named only where the DNA matches it firmly. Size is omitted from some rows. Given values are once, few, many or a class for expanded clones.

>TRBJ1-1|TRBV7-2|TRBD1|16|.
TGTGCCAGCAGCTCACTATCGACAGGGGCCAACACTGAAGCTTTCTTT
CASSSLSTGANTEAFF
>TRBJ2-3|TRBV7-9|TRBD2|17|.
TGTGCCAGCAGCTCGACTAGCGGGGAAAGCTATACAGATACGCAGTATTTT
CASSSTSGESYTDTQYF
>TRBJ2-1|TRBV3-1/TRBV3-2|TRBD2|15|.
TGTGCCAGCAGCTCGACTAGCGGGTGGGGCAATGAGCAGTTCTTC
CASSSTSGWGNEQFF
>TRBJ1-1|TRBV5-4|.|11|.
TGTGCTTCTCGACGGGGCACTGAAGCTTTCTTT
CASRRGTEAFF
>TRBJ2-7|TRBV10-3|TRBD1|14|.
TGTGCCATCAGCAAAGACAGGGGAGACTACGAGCAGTACTTC
CAISKDRGDYEQYF
>TRBJ1-5|TRBV28|.|16|.
TGTGCCAGCAGCCCTAGGGTATCTGGAGGCAATCAGCCCCAGCATTTT
CASSPRVSGGNQPQHF
>TRBJ1-1|TRBV2|TRBD1|15|.
TGTGCCAGCAGTGTTGACAGGGGGCGCGGGACTGAAGCTTTCTTT
CASSVDRGRGTEAFF
>TRBJ2-1|TRBV7-2|.|13|.
TGTGCCAGCAGCTTTGGGCCCGAGGGGCAGCAGTTCTTC
CASSFGPEGQQFF
>TRBJ1-2|TRBV4-1|.|18|.
TGCGCCAGCAGCCATTACAAACAAGGGCGGTCGAAGAACTATGGCTACACCTTC
CASSHYKQGRSKNYGYTF
>TRBJ1-5|TRBV30|.|14|.
TGTGCCTGGAGTTCAGAATTGAGCAATCAGCCCCAGCATTTT
CAWSSELSNQPQHF
>TRBJ2-7|TRBV28|.|13|.
TGTGCCAGCAGGGTAGGGGGGAGCGACGAGCAGTACTTC
CASRVGGSDEQYF
>TRBJ1-1|TRBV18|.|14|.
TGTGCCAGCTCACCACTCCGAGGGGGCACTGAAGCTTTCTTT
CASSPLRGGTEAFF
>TRBJ2-3|TRBV28|.|13|.
TGTGCCAGCAGGCTCGGGGGCACAGATACGCAGTATTTT
CASRLGGTDTQYF
>TRBJ2-5|TRBV5-1|.|14|.
TGCGCCAGCAGCCCCCTGGGACTCCAAGAGACCCAGTACTTC
CASSPLGLQETQYF
>TRBJ2-7|TRBV4-1|.|18|.
TGCGCCAGCAGCCAAGAACCCCACCGGGGACGGATGTCTCACGAGCAGTACTTC
CASSQEPHRGRMSHEQYF
>TRBJ2-7|TRBV7-3|.|13|once
TGTGCCAGCAGCTTAACGGGTGGCCACGAGCAGTACTTC
CASSLTGGHEQYF
>TRBJ2-1|TRBV6-5|TRBD2|16|.
TGTGCCAGCAGTTACGATAGCGGGAGCTCCTACAATGAGCAGTTCTTC
CASSYDSGSSYNEQFF
>TRBJ2-5|TRBV7-2|TRBD2|16|.
TGTGCCAGCAGCTTTAGCGGGGGGCTTAAGGGGAGGACCCAGTACTTC
CASSFSGGLKGRTQYF
>TRBJ1-1|TRBV6-6|TRBD1|14|.
TGTGCCAGCAGTCTCAGGGGGCCGAAGACTGAAGCTTTCTTT
CASSLRGPKTEAFF
>TRBJ2-7|TRBV2|TRBD1|15|.
TGTGCCAGCAGCGGACCGGGACAGGGGGCTTACGAGCAGTACTTC
CASSGPGQGAYEQYF
>TRBJ2-7|TRBV27|TRBD1|14|.
TGTGCCAGCAGTAGATCAGGGGGCTCGTACGAGCAGTACTTC
CASSRSGGSYEQYF
>TRBJ1-5|TRBV7-8|.|17|.
TGTGCCAGCAGCTTAGTTGGTGTCTCAGGTTGGAATCAGCCCCAGCATTTT
CASSLVGVSGWNQPQHF
>TRBJ2-3|TRBV9|.|13|.
TGTGCCAGCAGCGTAGGTTCGGGGAGTACGCAGTATTTT
CASSVGSGSTQYF
>TRBJ1-4|TRBV18|.|12|.
TGTGCCAGCTCACCAAGCGGTGAAAAACTGTTTTTT
CASSPSGEKLFF
>TRBJ2-2|TRBV4-1|TRBD1|19|.
TGCGCCAGCAGCCAAGAGGGGGTAGGGACAGGGGCCCACACCGGGGAGCTGTTTTTT
CASSQEGVGTGAHTGELFF
>TRBJ2-3|TRBV5-1|TRBD2|16|few
TGCGCCAGCAGCTTGCAACTAGCGAGCAGCACAGATACGCAGTATTTT
CASSLQLASSTDTQYF
>TRBJ2-1|TRBV5-4|TRBD2|16|.
TGTGCCAGCAGTCCGGGACTAGCGGGGGGGTACAATGAGCAGTTCTTC
CASSPGLAGGYNEQFF
>TRBJ1-4|TRBV2|.|16|once
TGTGCCAGCAGTGTCCAGGGTCAGGGTGTCTATGAAAAACTGTTTTTT
CASSVQGQGVYEKLFF
>TRBJ1-2|TRBV5-4|.|14|.
TGTGCCAGCAGTCTGGACATTGGAGGGTATGGCTACACCTTC
CASSLDIGGYGYTF
>TRBJ2-5|TRBV19|.|13|.
TGTGCCAGTAGTATGCGAGGAGCGGAGACCCAGTACTTC
CASSMRGAETQYF
>TRBJ2-1|TRBV7-2|TRBD2|17|few
TGTGCCAGCAGCTCGTGGACTAGCGGGATCTCCTACAATGAGCAGTTCTTC
CASSSWTSGISYNEQFF
>TRBJ2-3|TRBV5-1|TRBD1|14|.
TGCGCCAGCAGTACCGGACAGGGCACAGATACGCAGTATTTT
CASSTGQGTDTQYF
>TRBJ2-5|TRBV5-4|TRBD1|15|.
TGTGCCAGCAGCCCGAAGACAGGGGGCAGTGAGACCCAGTACTTC
CASSPKTGGSETQYF
>TRBJ1-3|TRBV6-5|.|15|few
TGTGCCAGTGAATGGGGCCAGGGGCCGGGAAACACCATATATTTT
CASEWGQGPGNTIYF
>TRBJ1-5|TRBV6-2/TRBV6-3|.|18|.
TGTGCCAGCAGTTACTCGATTATCAGGACACTGCAGAATCAGCCCCAGCATTTT
CASSYSIIRTLQNQPQHF
>TRBJ1-1|TRBV28|TRBD1|14|.
TGTGCCAGCAACCAGGACAGGGCCTCCACTGAAGCTTTCTTT
CASNQDRASTEAFF
>TRBJ2-2|TRBV5-1|TRBD1|15|.
TGCGCCAGCAGCTCGCGACAGGGTAACACCGGGGAGCTGTTTTTT
CASSSRQGNTGELFF
>TRBJ1-5|TRBV28|.|14|once
TGTGCCAGCAGTTTATTTACAGGGAACCAGCCCCAGCATTTT
CASSLFTGNQPQHF
>TRBJ1-6|TRBV3-1/TRBV3-2|.|14|.
TGTGCCAGCAGCCAAGAACCCGGGGATTCACCCCTCCACTTT
CASSQEPGDSPLHF
>TRBJ1-3|TRBV7-9|.|15|.
TGTGCCAGCAGCTTTTCGACTAACTCTGGAAACACCATATATTTT
CASSFSTNSGNTIYF
>TRBJ1-3|TRBV21-1|.|15|.
TGTGCCAGCAGCTACGGGCAGGGTGTTTGGGACACCATATATTTT
CASSYGQGVWDTIYF
>TRBJ2-7|TRBV5-1|.|13|.
TGCGCCAGCAGTTCGGGGAGCTCCTACGAGCAGTACTTC
CASSSGSSYEQYF
>TRBJ2-5|TRBV15|.|13|.
TGTGCCACCAGCCGAGTGGGTGGGGAGACCCAGTACTTC
CATSRVGGETQYF
>TRBJ1-5|TRBV6-5|.|14|.
TGTGCCAGCAATACAGGGTATAGCAATCAGCCCCAGCATTTT
CASNTGYSNQPQHF
>TRBJ1-1|TRBV9|.|18|.
TGTGCCAGCAGCGTGGGTACGGACAGACCCACGACCACCGCTGAAGCTTTCTTT
CASSVGTDRPTTTAEAFF
>TRBJ1-5|TRBV7-2|.|15|.
TGTGCCAGCAGCTTACGATACGGATCCAATCAGCCCCAGCATTTT
CASSLRYGSNQPQHF
>TRBJ2-7|TRBV29-1|.|14|.
TGCAGCGTTGCTGGGGGACCGAGCCCCTACGAGCAGTACTTC
CSVAGGPSPYEQYF
>TRBJ1-1|TRBV5-6|TRBD1|14|.
TGTGCCAGCAGGGTACAGGGGAGGAACACTGAAGCTTTCTTT
CASRVQGRNTEAFF
>TRBJ2-5|TRBV4-1|TRBD2|14|.
TGCGCCAGCAGCCAATGGGGGGGTCAAGAGACCCAGTACTTC
CASSQWGGQETQYF
>TRBJ2-7|TRBV6-5|.|13|.
TGTGCCAGCACCAACGCAGGGTTGGGCGAGCAGTACTTC
CASTNAGLGEQYF
>TRBJ1-2|TRBV6-1|TRBD1|13|.
TGTGCCAGCAGTGAGACAGGGGGCCGGTCCCGTACCTTC
CASSETGGRSRTF
>TRBJ2-1|TRBV28|.|13|.
TGTGCCAGCAGTTTTAACCCCCGAGGGGAGCAGTTCTTC
CASSFNPRGEQFF
>TRBJ2-5|TRBV7-9|.|11|.
TGTGCCAGCAGCCCCCCAGAGACCCAGTACTTC
CASSPPETQYF